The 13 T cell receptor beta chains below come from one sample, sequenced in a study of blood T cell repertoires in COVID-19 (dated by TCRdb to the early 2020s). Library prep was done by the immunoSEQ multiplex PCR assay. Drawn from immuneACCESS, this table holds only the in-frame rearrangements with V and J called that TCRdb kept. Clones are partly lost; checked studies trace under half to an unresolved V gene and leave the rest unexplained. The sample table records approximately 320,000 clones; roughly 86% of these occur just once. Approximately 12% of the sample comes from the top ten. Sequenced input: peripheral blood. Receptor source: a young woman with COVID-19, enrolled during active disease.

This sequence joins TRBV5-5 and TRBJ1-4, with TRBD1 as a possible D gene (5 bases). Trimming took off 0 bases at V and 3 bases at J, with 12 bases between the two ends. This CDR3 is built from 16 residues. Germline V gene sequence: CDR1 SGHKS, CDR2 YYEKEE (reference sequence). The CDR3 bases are TGTGCCAGCAGCTTGGTCATTGACAGTTCTAATGAAAAACTGTTTTTT. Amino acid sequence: CASSLVIDSSNEKLFF.

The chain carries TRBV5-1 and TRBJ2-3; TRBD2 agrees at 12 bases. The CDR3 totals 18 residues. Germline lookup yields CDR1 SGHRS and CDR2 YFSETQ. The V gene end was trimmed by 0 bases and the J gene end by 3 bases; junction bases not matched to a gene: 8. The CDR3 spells CASSLERLAGGRTDTQYF. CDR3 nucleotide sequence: TGCGCCAGCAGCTTGGAACGGCTAGCGGGGGGGCGGACAGATACGCAGTATTTT.

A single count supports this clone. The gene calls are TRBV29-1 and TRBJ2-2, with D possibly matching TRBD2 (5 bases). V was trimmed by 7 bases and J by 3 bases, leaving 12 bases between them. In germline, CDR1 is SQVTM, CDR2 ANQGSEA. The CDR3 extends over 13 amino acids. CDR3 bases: TGCAGCGGTGGACTGGGGTACACCGGGGAGCTGTTTTTT. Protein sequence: CSGGLGYTGELFF.

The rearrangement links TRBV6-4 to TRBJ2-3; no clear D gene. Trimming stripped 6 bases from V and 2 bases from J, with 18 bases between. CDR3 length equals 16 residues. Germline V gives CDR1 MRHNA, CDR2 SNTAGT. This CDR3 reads CASSLAPSPNTDTQYF. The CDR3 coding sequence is TGTGCCAGCAGCCTCGCCCCATCCCCTAACACAGATACGCAGTATTTT.

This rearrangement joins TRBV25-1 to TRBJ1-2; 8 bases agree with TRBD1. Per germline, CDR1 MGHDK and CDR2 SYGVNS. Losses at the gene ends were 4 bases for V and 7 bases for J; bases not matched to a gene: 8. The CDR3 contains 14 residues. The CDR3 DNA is TGTGCCAGCAGTGGTGGGGACAGGTCTATTGGCTACACCTTC. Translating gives CASSGGDRSIGYTF.

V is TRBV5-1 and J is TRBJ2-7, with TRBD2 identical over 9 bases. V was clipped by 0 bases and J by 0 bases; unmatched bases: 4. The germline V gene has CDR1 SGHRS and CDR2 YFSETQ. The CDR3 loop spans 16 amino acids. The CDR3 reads CASSLVGGGASYEQYF. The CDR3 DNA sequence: TGCGCCAGCAGCTTGGTTGGCGGGGGGGCCTCCTACGAGCAGTACTTC. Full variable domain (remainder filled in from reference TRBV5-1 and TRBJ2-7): KAGVTQTPRYLIKTRGQQVTLSCSPISGHRSVSWYQQTPGQGLQFLFEYFSETQRNKGNFPGRFSGRQFSNSRSEMNVSTLELGDSALYLCASSLVGGGASYEQYFGPGTRLTVT.

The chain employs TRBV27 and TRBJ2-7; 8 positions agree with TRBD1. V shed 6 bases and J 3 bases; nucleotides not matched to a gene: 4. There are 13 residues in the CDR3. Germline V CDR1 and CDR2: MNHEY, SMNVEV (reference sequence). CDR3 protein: CASRDTGGYEQYF. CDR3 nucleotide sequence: TGTGCCAGCAGGGATACAGGGGGCTACGAGCAGTACTTC.

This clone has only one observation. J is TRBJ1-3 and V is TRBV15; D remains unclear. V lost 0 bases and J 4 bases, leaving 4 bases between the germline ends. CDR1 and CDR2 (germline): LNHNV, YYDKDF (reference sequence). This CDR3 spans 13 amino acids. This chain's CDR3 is CATSRDPGNTIYF. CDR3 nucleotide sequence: TGTGCCACCAGCAGAGATCCGGGAAACACCATATATTTT.

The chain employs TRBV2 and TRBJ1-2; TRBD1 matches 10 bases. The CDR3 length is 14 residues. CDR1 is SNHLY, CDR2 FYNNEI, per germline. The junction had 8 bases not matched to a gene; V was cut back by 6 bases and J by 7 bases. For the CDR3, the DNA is TGTGCCAGCAGGGGACAGGGGATGCCGGGTGGCTACACCTTC. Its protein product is CASRGQGMPGGYTF.

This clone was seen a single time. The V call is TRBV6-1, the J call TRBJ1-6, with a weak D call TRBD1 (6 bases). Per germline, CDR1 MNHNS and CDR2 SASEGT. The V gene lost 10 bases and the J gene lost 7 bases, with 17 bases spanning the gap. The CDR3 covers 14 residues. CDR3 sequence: CATSAAGDNSPLHF. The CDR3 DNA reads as TGTGCCACCTCGGCGGCAGGGGACAATTCACCCCTCCACTTT.

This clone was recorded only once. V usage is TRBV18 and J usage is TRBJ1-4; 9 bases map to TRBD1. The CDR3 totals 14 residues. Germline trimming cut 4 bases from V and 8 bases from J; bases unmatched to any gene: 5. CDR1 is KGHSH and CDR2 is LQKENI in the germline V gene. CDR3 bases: TGTGCCAGCTCACAGGCACAGGGGGCCGAAAAACTGTTTTTT. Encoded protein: CASSQAQGAEKLFF.

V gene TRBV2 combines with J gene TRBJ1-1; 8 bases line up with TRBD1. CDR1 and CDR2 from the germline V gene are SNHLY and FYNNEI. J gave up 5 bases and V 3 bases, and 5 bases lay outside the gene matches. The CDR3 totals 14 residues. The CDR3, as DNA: TGTGCCAGCAGTGACAGGGGGCGCCGAACTGAAGCTTTCTTT. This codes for CASSDRGRRTEAFF.

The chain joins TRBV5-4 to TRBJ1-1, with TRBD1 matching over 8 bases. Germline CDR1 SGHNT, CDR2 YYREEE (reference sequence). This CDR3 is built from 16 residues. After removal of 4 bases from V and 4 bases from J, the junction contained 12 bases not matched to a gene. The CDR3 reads CASSPREQGGITEAFF. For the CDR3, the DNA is TGTGCCAGCAGCCCCCGCGAACAGGGGGGAATCACTGAAGCTTTCTTT.